One and the same sample provided the 18 T cell receptor beta chains below, sequenced in a study of blood T cell repertoires in COVID-19. The protocol was immunoSEQ multiplex PCR, while the TCRdb copy is restricted to in-frame clones and leaves out a portion. The table includes about 360,000 clones, approximately 86% detected once. The sequenced sample was peripheral blood. The receptors originated from a woman in her sixties with COVID-19, enrolled during active disease.

The chain links TRBV7-3 to TRBJ2-7; 10 positions match TRBD1. Germline lookup yields CDR1 SGHTA and CDR2 FQGTGA. The CDR3 has 14 residues. V lost 5 bases and J lost 5; bases outside the gene matches: 6. CDR3 bases: TGTGCCAGCAGCCCCTCCGGACAGGGGGACGAGCAGTACTTC. Encoded protein: CASSPSGQGDEQYF.

This chain's CDR3 is CAISRATSGVNEQFF. The CDR3 nucleotides read TGTGCCATCAGCCGAGCGACTAGCGGGGTCAATGAGCAGTTCTTC. The genes are TRBV10-3 and TRBJ2-1, with TRBD2 matching over 11 bases. The CDR3 contains 15 residues. The ends lost 6 bases at V and 6 bases at J; junction bases unmatched: 7. Germline-derived CDR1 and CDR2 are ENHRY and SYGVKD.

This chain uses TRBV5-1 with TRBJ2-1; possibly TRBD2 for D (6 bases). The CDR3 runs 13 residues. CDR1 SGHRS and CDR2 YFSETQ come from the germline V gene. The V end lost 3 bases, the J end lost 2 bases, and 6 bases lay between the germline ends. Written as DNA, the CDR3 is TGCGCCAGCAGCTCGGGGGCCTACAATGAGCAGTTCTTC. Residues: CASSSGAYNEQFF.

V is TRBV10-3 and J is TRBJ1-6, with no clear D. Trimming stripped 8 bases from V and 7 bases from J, with 21 bases between. Germline V gene sequence: CDR1 ENHRY, CDR2 SYGVKD. The CDR3 consists of 16 residues. CDR3 in DNA: TGTGCCATCGGAAGTCGAGATCCGGGTGGAAATTCACCCCTCCACTTT. Translated, it gives CAIGSRDPGGNSPLHF.

The gene calls are TRBV7-2 and TRBJ1-2; D is perhaps TRBD1 (5 bases). The CDR3 contains 14 residues. The germline V and J ends were trimmed by 0 bases and 3 bases, with 8 bases remaining between them. CDR1 and CDR2 (germline): SGHTA, FQGNSA. The CDR3 reads CASSLARADYGYTF. DNA for the CDR3: TGTGCCAGCAGCTTAGCCAGGGCTGACTATGGCTACACCTTC.

This clone has a handful of counts. The rearrangement joins TRBV10-3 to TRBJ1-6; perhaps TRBD1 as D (5 bases). The ends were cut back, 4 bases at V and 7 bases at J, with 11 bases in the middle. The CDR3 has 14 amino acids. Germline CDR1 and CDR2: ENHRY and SYGVKD. This CDR3 is CAISVGLANSPLHF. DNA of the CDR3: TGTGCCATCAGTGTGGGACTCGCCAATTCACCCCTCCACTTT.

The chain employs TRBV6-5 and TRBJ1-6, with TRBD1 matching 10 bases. Germline lookup yields CDR1 MNHEY and CDR2 SVGAGI. CDR3 length: 16 amino acids. The ends lost 2 bases at V and 10 bases at J; junction bases unmatched: 8. The CDR3 DNA reads TGTGCCAGCAGTTACGGCGTTGACAGGGGGCGATCACCCCTCCACTTT. This encodes CASSYGVDRGRSPLHF.

The chain uses TRBV19 and TRBJ1-1, with TRBD1 matching over 9 bases. Trimming at V came to 5 bases and at J to 7 bases, leaving 17 bases not matched to a gene. Germline CDR1 LNHDA, CDR2 SQIVND (reference sequence). The CDR3 covers 17 residues. This CDR3 reads CASSANRGPRRRVEAFF. For the CDR3, the DNA is TGTGCCAGTAGTGCCAACAGGGGGCCTAGGAGGAGGGTTGAAGCTTTCTTT.

This clone was recorded only once. The chain couples TRBV4-3 to TRBJ2-7; TRBD1 agrees at 9 bases. This CDR3 has 16 residues. CDR1 LGHNA and CDR2 YSLEER come from the germline V gene. The trim removed 0 bases at V and 4 bases at J, leaving 7 bases unmatched. DNA for the CDR3: TGCGCCAGCAGCCAAGACGGGACAGGGTATGGGTACGAGCAGTACTTC. Protein: CASSQDGTGYGYEQYF.

The V call is TRBV6-5, the J call TRBJ1-5; 11 bases map to TRBD1. The junction had 5 bases not matched to a gene; V was cut back by 7 bases and J by 6 bases. The germline gives CDR1 MNHEY, CDR2 SVGAGI. This CDR3 spans 14 amino acids. This CDR3 reads CASTMDRGPQPQHF. CDR3 sequence (DNA): TGTGCCAGCACTATGGACAGGGGGCCTCAGCCCCAGCATTTT.

The genes are TRBV6-2 or TRBV6-3 and TRBJ1-1; maybe TRBD1 (5 bases). The V and J ends lost 2 bases and 4 bases respectively, with 8 bases between them. CDR1 MNHEY and CDR2 SVGEGT come from the germline V gene. The CDR3 runs to 13 residues. CDR3 amino acids: CASSYRGGTEAFF. CDR3 bases: TGTGCCAGCAGTTACAGGGGTGGCACTGAAGCTTTCTTT.

V usage is TRBV4-2 and J usage is TRBJ2-3; 7 bases map to TRBD2. Germline assignment: CDR1 LGHNA and CDR2 YNFKEQ. V lost 0 bases, J lost 2 bases, and 5 bases stayed unmatched. CDR3 length: 16 residues. In DNA, the CDR3 is TGTGCCAGCAGCCAAGAAAGCGGGGACTTCACAGATACGCAGTATTTT. Its translation is CASSQESGDFTDTQYF.

V and J are TRBV4-1 and TRBJ2-5; tentative D call: TRBD2 (7 bases). Trimming pared 5 bases from V and 0 bases from J, leaving 19 bases between. Germline V gives CDR1 MGHRA, CDR2 YSYEKL. This CDR3 comprises 17 residues. CDR3 amino acids: CASSEGGGEGYQETQYF. The DNA for the CDR3 is TGCGCCAGCAGCGAGGGAGGGGGAGAGGGGTACCAAGAGACCCAGTACTTC.

The CDR3 loop is CASSWDRDQPQHF. The CDR3 DNA sequence: TGTGCCAGCAGCTGGGACAGGGATCAGCCCCAGCATTTT. The gene calls are TRBV7-3 and TRBJ1-5; 9 nucleotides agree with TRBD1. CDR1 and CDR2 (germline): SGHTA, FQGTGA. CDR3 length equals 13 residues. V dropped 4 bases and J dropped 5; count of bases not matched to a gene: 0.

The chain joins TRBV11-3 to TRBJ2-7; TRBD1 matches 8 bases. The J segment lost 2 bases and the V segment lost 3 bases, leaving 3 bases of the junction unmatched. Germline values: CDR1 SGHNT, CDR2 YENEEA. The CDR3 has 14 residues. In DNA, the CDR3 is TGTGCCAGCAGCTTTTGGACAGGGACCTACGAGCAGTACTTC. It specifies CASSFWTGTYEQYF.

The chain carries TRBV5-1 and TRBJ2-3; 9 bases map to TRBD1. This CDR3 has 15 amino acids. Germline values: CDR1 SGHRS, CDR2 YFSETQ. Losses at the gene ends were 4 bases for V and 2 bases for J; bases not matched to a gene: 5. The CDR3 bases are TGCGCCAGCAGCGCCGGGACAGGGTTCACAGATACGCAGTATTTT. Translating it yields CASSAGTGFTDTQYF.

This clone has a single count. The J gene is TRBJ1-5, the V gene TRBV6-1, with D possibly TRBD1 on 6 matching bases. The ends were cut back, 2 bases at V and 6 bases at J, with 11 bases in the middle. Germline CDR1 reads MNHNS; CDR2 reads SASEGT. CDR3 length: 14 residues. CDR3 bases: TGTGCCAGCAGTGAAATGTCAGGGGCTCAGCCCCAGCATTTT. Translation gives CASSEMSGAQPQHF.

The chain carries TRBV5-1 and TRBJ2-3; TRBD2 agrees at 12 bases. The V and J ends lost 5 bases and 1 base, in that order; junction bases with no gene match: 11. The CDR3 runs 18 residues. CDR1 SGHRS and CDR2 YFSETQ come from the germline V gene. Written as DNA, the CDR3 is TGCGCCAGCAGTTCCTCATCCCGGACTAGCGGGGGCACAGATACGCAGTATTTT. It translates to CASSSSSRTSGGTDTQYF.